Listed here are 10 T cell receptor beta chains from one sample, sequenced in a study of T-cell reconstitution after alpha-beta-depleted transplantation in children. During its preparation, the TCRbeta library received unique molecular identifiers. TCRdb redid the calling of the PCR reads with MiXCR, one entry per CDR3 protein. The sample holds fewer than 700,000 distinct CDR3 sequences; roughly 13% are singletons and the top ten take about 2.2%. This specimen consisted of PBMCs, mostly from graft donor cells, obtained 360 days after TCRalphabeta/CD19-depleted stem cell transplant. All receptors come from a male patient between 5 and 17 years old who had a stem cell transplant for acute myeloid leukemia, so the T cells may come from the graft donor.

The table lists this clonotype with a few counts. The chain is built from TRBV7-3 and TRBJ2-2; D not resolved. The CDR3 consists of 12 residues. V lost 4 bases and J 8 bases, leaving 8 bases between the germline ends. Germline CDR1 reads SGHTA; CDR2 reads FQGTGA. CDR3 DNA: TGTGCCAGCAGCTCAGGTCTTGGGGAGCTGTTTTTT. Amino acids: CASSSGLGELFF.

The sample holds a few counts of this clonotype. The V gene is TRBV28, the J gene TRBJ1-6; 9 positions agree with TRBD1. CDR3 length: 14 amino acids. Germline V gene lookup returns CDR1 MDHEN and CDR2 SYDVKM. After removal of 6 bases from V and 13 bases from J, the junction contained 10 bases not matched to a gene. The CDR3 sequence is CASRGGTGSGPLHF. The DNA of the CDR3 is TGTGCCAGCAGGGGAGGGACAGGGTCAGGTCCCCTCCACTTT.

This clonotype occurred a few times. The chain links TRBV15 to TRBJ2-2; D is uncertain. The germline V gene has CDR1 LNHNV and CDR2 YYDKDF (reference sequence). The germline V and J ends were trimmed by 1 base and 7 bases, with 7 bases remaining between them. This CDR3 contains 13 residues. The CDR3 coding sequence is TGTGCCACCAGCAGAGGGGGTAGCGGGGAGCTGTTTTTT. Translated, it gives CATSRGGSGELFF. Filled out from reference TRBV15 and TRBJ2-2, the complete variable domain reads DAMVIQNPRYQVTQFGKPVTLSCSQTLNHNVMYWYQQKSSQAPKLLFHYYDKDFNNEADTPDNFQSRRPNTSFCFLDIRSPGLGDTAMYLCATSRGGSGELFFGEGSRLTVL.

This clonotype was observed a handful of times. This chain joins TRBV20-1 and TRBJ2-7, with 10 nucleotides matching TRBD2. Germline values: CDR1 DFQATT, CDR2 SNEGSKA (reference sequence). Germline trimming cut 4 bases from V and 1 base from J; bases unmatched to any gene: 7. CDR3 size: 15 residues. The CDR3: CSATLAGFFSYEQYF. The CDR3 DNA reads as TGCAGTGCTACACTAGCGGGATTCTTTTCCTACGAGCAGTACTTC.

Ten or more counts support this clonotype. This chain joins TRBV29-1 and TRBJ2-7, with D uncertain. The CDR3 spans 12 residues. The germline gives CDR1 SQVTM, CDR2 ANQGSEA. V was clipped by 4 bases and J by 1 base, with 8 bases between them. The CDR3 region is CSVVASSYEQYF. In nucleotides, the CDR3 is TGCAGCGTTGTAGCCAGTTCCTACGAGCAGTACTTC.

This clonotype was found many times. The genes are TRBV6-1 and TRBJ2-2; TRBD1 matches 7 bases. In germline, CDR1 is MNHNS, CDR2 SASEGT. V was pared by 5 bases and J by 4 bases, with 10 bases of the junction left unmatched. The CDR3 loop spans 16 amino acids. CDR3 bases: TGTGCCAGCAGTCCGGAGACAGGGAGAGTCACCGGGGAGCTGTTTTTT. Translating it yields CASSPETGRVTGELFF.

This clonotype appeared a few times. This sequence joins TRBV12-3 or TRBV12-4 and TRBJ1-5; D uncertain. The CDR3 spans 17 residues. Trimming left V 6 bases short and J 1 base short, with 19 bases between. The CDR3 DNA reads TGTGCCAGCAGCCATAGGGCCCTAACAGAGAGCAATCAGCCCCAGCATTTT. Translation: CASSHRALTESNQPQHF.

This clonotype was detected ten times or more. This chain joins TRBV20-1 and TRBJ2-1, with 11 bases aligning to TRBD2. Germline trimming cut 3 bases from V and 9 bases from J; bases unmatched to any gene: 13. Germline values: CDR1 DFQATT, CDR2 SNEGSKA (reference sequence). The CDR3 totals 16 residues. DNA for the CDR3: TGCAGTGCTAGCGATTATTATAGCGGGAGGGTAGGTGAGCAGTTCTTC. Translated: CSASDYYSGRVGEQFF.

This clonotype was picked up many times. The genes are TRBV29-1 and TRBJ2-5; D perhaps matches TRBD1 (6 bases). V was shortened by 6 bases and J by 0 bases, with 11 bases between the two germline ends. This CDR3 contains 13 residues. CDR1 is SQVTM and CDR2 is ANQGSEA in the germline V gene. CDR3 residues: CSVRTANQETQYF. The CDR3 bases are TGCAGCGTAAGGACAGCGAACCAAGAGACCCAGTACTTC.

This clonotype was found a few times. The chain uses TRBV7-9 and TRBJ2-1; D is possibly TRBD1 or TRBD2 (6 bases each). The V gene's germline CDR1 is SEHNR and CDR2 FQNEAQ (reference sequence). CDR3 length equals 16 residues. The V end lost 5 bases, the J end lost 3 bases, and 17 bases lay between the germline ends. CDR3 sequence (DNA): TGTGCCAGCAGCCTATCGAGACTAGGGGGCTACAATGAGCAGTTCTTC. Its translation is CASSLSRLGGYNEQFF.